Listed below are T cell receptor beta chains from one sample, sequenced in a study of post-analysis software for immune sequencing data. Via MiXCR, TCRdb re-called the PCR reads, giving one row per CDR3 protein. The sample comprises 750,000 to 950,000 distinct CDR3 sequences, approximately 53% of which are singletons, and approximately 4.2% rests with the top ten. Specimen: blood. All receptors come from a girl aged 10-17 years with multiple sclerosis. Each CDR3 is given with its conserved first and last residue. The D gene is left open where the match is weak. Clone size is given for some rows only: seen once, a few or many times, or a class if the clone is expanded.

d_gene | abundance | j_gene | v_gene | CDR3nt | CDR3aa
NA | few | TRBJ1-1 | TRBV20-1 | TGCAGTGCTAGAGCCATAACAGGGCCGGCTGAAGCTTTCTTT | CSARAITGPAEAFF
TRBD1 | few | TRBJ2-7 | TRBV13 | TGTGCCAGCAGCTCAAGGTGGGACAGCGAGCAGTACTTC | CASSSRWDSEQYF
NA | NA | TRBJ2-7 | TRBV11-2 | TGTGCCAGCAGCTTGGGGACTCCGATAACCTCCTACGAGCAGTACTTC | CASSLGTPITSYEQYF
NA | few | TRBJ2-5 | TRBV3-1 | TGTGCCAGCACCGGAACAGGGAGAGGGGAGACCCAGTACTTC | CASTGTGRGETQYF
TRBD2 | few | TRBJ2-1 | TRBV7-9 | TGTGCCAGCAATGATGGTGAGCGGGAGTTAAAAAATGAGCAGTTCTTC | CASNDGERELKNEQFF
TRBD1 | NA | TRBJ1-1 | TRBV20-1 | TGCAGTGCTAGGACAGGGGGCGCCGACACTGAAGCTTTCTTT | CSARTGGADTEAFF
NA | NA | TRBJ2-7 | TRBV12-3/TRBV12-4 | TGTGCCAGCAGTTTAAGAGGGATTGCCTACGAGCAGTACTTC | CASSLRGIAYEQYF
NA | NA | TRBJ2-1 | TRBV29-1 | TGCAGCGCCTGGACTTGGAGCTCCTACAATGAGCAGTTCTTC | CSAWTWSSYNEQFF
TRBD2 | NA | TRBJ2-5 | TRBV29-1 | TGCAGCGTCGGAACGGGACTAGCGGGGGGACCCCCGTACTTC | CSVGTGLAGGPPYF
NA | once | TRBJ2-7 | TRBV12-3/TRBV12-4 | TGTGCCAGCAGTCCCAACAGGGTCTACGAGCAGTACTTC | CASSPNRVYEQYF
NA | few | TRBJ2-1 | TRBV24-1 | TGTGCCACCAGCGATCAGGGAAATGAGCAGTTCTTC | CATSDQGNEQFF
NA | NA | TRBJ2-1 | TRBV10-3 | TGTGCCATCTGGAGCGGCAATAGGAATGAGCAGTTCTTC | CAIWSGNRNEQFF
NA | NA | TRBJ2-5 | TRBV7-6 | TGTGCCAGCAGCCATAGAATTTTGATGGGACATGGAGAGACCCAGTACTTC | CASSHRILMGHGETQYF
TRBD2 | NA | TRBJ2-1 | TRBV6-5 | TGTGCCAGCAGTACGTTAGCGGGAGGGAAGTACAATGAGCAGTTCTTC | CASSTLAGGKYNEQFF
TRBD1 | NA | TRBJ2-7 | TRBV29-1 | TGCAGCGTTGAACGGATGGCAGGGGGTGTCCACGAGCAGTACTTC | CSVERMAGGVHEQYF
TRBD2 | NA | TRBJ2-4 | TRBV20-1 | TGCAGTGCTCGTATACTAGCGGGAGCGACAGCCAAAAACATTCAGTACTTC | CSARILAGATAKNIQYF
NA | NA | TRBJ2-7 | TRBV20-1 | TGCAGTGCCCGCGGGAGAGGGGGTAACGAGCAGTACTTC | CSARGRGGNEQYF
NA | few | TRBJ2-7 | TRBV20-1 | TGCAGTGCCGTCCCACCCTGGGCGGGCTACGAGCAGTACTTC | CSAVPPWAGYEQYF
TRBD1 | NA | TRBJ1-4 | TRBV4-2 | TGTGCCAGCAGTTACAGGACAGGACCACCAACTAATGAAAAACTGTTTTTT | CASSYRTGPPTNEKLFF
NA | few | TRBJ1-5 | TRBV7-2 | TGTGCCAGCAGCACCCATGGGGCAGGAAACAATCAGCCCCAGCATTTT | CASSTHGAGNNQPQHF
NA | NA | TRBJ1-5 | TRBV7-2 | TGTGCCAGCAGCCCCAAAGGGGGTGGCCAGCCCCAGCATTTT | CASSPKGGGQPQHF
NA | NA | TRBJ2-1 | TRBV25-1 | TGTGCCAGCAGGCTGAGGAATGAGCAGTTCTTC | CASRLRNEQFF
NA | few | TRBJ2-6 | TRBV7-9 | TGTGCCAGCAGCTCAAGTGACCGGGTCTCTGGGGCCAACGTCCTGACTTTC | CASSSSDRVSGANVLTF
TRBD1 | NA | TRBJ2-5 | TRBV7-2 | TGTGCCAGCAGCTGGGGACAGTACAATGAGCAGTACTTC | CASSWGQYNEQYF
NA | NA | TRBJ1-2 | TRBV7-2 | TGTGCCAGCAGCTTAGATAATGGCCCTAACTATGGCTACACCTTC | CASSLDNGPNYGYTF
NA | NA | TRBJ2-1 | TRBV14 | TGTGCCAGCAGCCAAGTTAGGTCGGGCGGTGAGCAGTTCTTC | CASSQVRSGGEQFF
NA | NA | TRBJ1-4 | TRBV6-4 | TGTGCCAGCAGTTTAGGAGGGTATGGAGAAAAACTGTTTTTT | CASSLGGYGEKLFF
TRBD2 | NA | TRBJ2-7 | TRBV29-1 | TGCAGCGTTGTATCTAGCGGGGCCTACGAGCAGTACTTC | CSVVSSGAYEQYF
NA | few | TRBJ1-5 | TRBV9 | TGTGCCAGCAGCGTAGACGGCTATAGCAATCAGCCCCAGCATTTT | CASSVDGYSNQPQHF
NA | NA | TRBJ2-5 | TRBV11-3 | TGTGCCAGCAGCTTAGGCGGTCAGGGGAGGAGGGAGACCCAGTACTTC | CASSLGGQGRRETQYF
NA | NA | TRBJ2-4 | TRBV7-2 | TGTGCCAGCGGCGGCGAGTTGGATCAGTACTTC | CASGGELDQYF
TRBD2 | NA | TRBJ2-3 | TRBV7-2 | TGTGCCAGCAGCTTAGAGCGGGGGCCCACAGATACGCAGTATTTT | CASSLERGPTDTQYF
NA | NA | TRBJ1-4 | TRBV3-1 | TGTGCCAGCAGCCAAGATCTCCCCGGAGATAATGAAAAACGGTTTTTT | CASSQDLPGDNEKRFF
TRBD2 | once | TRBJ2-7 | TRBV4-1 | TGCGCCAGCAGCCAAGATAGGGGAAGCGGGACCGGGAACAGAAGGGAGCAGTACTTC | CASSQDRGSGTGNRREQYF
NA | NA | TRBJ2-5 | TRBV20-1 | TGCAGTGCGAGCGACGTTAATCAAGAGACCCAGTACTTC | CSASDVNQETQYF
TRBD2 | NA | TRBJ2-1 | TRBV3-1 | TGTGCCAGCAGTGCCGGGACTAGCGGGAGGGGAAACAATGAGCAGTTCTTC | CASSAGTSGRGNNEQFF
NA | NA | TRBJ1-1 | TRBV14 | TGTGCCAGCAGTTTCTGGCAGGGCACTGAAGCTTTCTTT | CASSFWQGTEAFF
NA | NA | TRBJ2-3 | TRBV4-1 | TGCGCCAGCAGCCAAATTCTGGCAGATACGCAGTATTTT | CASSQILADTQYF
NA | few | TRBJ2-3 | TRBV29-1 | TGCAGCGTAAGGTACAGACACACAGATACGCAGTATTTT | CSVRYRHTDTQYF
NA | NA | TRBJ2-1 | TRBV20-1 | TGCAGTGCTAAAGCATATGAGCAGTTCTTC | CSAKAYEQFF
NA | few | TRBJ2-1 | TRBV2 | TGTGCCAGCAGAGCGGACGGGCGGTACAATGAGCAGTTCTTC | CASRADGRYNEQFF
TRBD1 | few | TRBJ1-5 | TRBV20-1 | TGCAGTGCTAGAGATCCGGGACAGATAAATCAGCCCCAGCATTTT | CSARDPGQINQPQHF
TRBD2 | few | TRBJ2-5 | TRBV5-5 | TGTGCCAGCAGCTTCGCGGGGGAAGGTGGAGAGACCCAGTACTTC | CASSFAGEGGETQYF